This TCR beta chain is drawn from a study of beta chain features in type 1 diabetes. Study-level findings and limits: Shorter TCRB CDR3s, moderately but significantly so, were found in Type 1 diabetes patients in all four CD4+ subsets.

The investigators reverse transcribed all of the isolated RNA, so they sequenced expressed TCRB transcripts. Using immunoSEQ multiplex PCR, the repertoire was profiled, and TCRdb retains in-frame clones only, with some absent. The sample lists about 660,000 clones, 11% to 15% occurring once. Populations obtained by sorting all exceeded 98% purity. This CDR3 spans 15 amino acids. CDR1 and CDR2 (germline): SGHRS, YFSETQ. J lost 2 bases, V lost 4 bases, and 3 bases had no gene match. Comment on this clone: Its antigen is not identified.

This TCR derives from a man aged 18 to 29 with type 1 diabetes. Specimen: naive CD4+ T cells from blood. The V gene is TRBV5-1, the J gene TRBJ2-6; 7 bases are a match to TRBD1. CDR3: CASSPTGAGANVLTF. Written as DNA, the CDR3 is TGCGCCAGCAGCCCCACAGGGGCTGGGGCCAACGTCCTGACTTTC.